This T cell receptor (beta chain) was retrieved from a study of shared clonotypes between healthy human individuals. Study context: The composition of the donors was a couple of women and a few men aged 18 to 49.

Genomic DNA belonging to each subset was distributed in equal measure over several immunoSEQ plates. TCRdb's copy holds only in-frame clones and misses some; the assay was immunoSEQ multiplex PCR. This table holds under 1,900,000 clones, about 98.5% found once. Looked up from germline, CDR1 is LNHDA and CDR2 is SQIVND (reference sequence). This CDR3 region has 16 residues. V gave up 5 bases and J gave up 6 bases; unmatched junction bases: 13. The specimen was naive CD4+ T cells sorted from blood. Subset defined: CD45RA+ positively selected. This clonotype originated in a man aged 25 to 40 in good health. The chain combines TRBV19 with TRBJ2-7; the match to TRBD1 covers 10 bases. CDR3 sequence: CASSAVGTGAGFEQYF. The DNA for the CDR3 is TGTGCCAGTAGTGCCGTCGGGACAGGGGCAGGGTTCGAGCAGTACTTC.